The TCR beta chain described here comes from a study of PD-1 blockade in mismatch repair-deficient tumors. Looking at the study overall: Patients had eleven to twelve mismatch repair-deficient cancer types and were previously treated and progressing. Points from the study as a whole: Tumor-resident clones, often undetectable pretreatment in blood, expanded then contracted after pembrolizumab.

PCR or immunohistochemistry showed mismatch repair deficiency in every enrolled patient. TCR sequencing covered a few patients who responded to pembrolizumab. CDR1 and CDR2 (germline): MGHRA, YSYEKL. The V gene lost 4 bases and the J gene lost 3 bases, with 12 bases spanning the gap. The CDR3 spans 15 residues. Concerning this clone itself: The antigen is undetermined.

The data were produced by immunoSEQ multiplex PCR, yet TCRdb's version contains in-frame clones alone and is incomplete. The table includes more than 95,000 clones, 70% to 90% detected once. The TCR originated in an adult with mismatch repair-deficient cancer. The chain carries TRBV4-1 and TRBJ2-2; TRBD2 is a possible D gene (6 bases). This material consisted of peripheral blood, taken 44 weeks after starting pembrolizumab. Here the CDR3 DNA reads TGCGCCAGCAGCCTAGGAACTAGCTACACCGGGGAGCTGTTTTTT. Protein: CASSLGTSYTGELFF.